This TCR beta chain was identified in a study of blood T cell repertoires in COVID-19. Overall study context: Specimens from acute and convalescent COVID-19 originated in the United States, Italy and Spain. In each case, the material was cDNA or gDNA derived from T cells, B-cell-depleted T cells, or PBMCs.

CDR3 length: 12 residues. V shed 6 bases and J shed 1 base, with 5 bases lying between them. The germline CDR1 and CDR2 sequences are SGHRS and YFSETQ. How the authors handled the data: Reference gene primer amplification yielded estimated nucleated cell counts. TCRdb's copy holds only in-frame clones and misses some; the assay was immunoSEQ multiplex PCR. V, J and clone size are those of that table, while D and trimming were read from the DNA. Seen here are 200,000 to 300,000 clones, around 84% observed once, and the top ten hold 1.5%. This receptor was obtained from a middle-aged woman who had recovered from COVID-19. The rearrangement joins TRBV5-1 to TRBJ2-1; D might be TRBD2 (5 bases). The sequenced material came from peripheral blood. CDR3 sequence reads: CASTGSYNEQFF. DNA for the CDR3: TGCGCCAGCACGGGATCCTACAATGAGCAGTTCTTC.